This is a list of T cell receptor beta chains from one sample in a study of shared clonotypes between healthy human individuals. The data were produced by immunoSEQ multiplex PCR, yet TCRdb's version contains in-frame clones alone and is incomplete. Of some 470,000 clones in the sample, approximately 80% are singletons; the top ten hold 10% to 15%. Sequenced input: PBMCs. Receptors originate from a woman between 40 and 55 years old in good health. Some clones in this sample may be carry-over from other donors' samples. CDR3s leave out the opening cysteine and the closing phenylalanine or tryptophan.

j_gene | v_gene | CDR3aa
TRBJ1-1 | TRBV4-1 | ASSLLFGVGTEAF
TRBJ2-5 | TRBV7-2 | ASSLATGKEETQY
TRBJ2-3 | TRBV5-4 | ASSLTTRALTDTQY
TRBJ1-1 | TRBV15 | ATSRDIGLNTEAF
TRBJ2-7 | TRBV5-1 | ASSLAGDEQY
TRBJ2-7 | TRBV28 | ANQQGGQGPNEQY
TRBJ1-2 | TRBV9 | ASSVDRTANYGYT
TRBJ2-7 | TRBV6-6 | AGSPHREQY
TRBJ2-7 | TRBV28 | ASSLLADSSYEQY
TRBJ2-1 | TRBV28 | ASSLWERGQYNEQF
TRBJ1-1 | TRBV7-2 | ASSLGGSAEAF
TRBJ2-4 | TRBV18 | ASSPPGENIQY
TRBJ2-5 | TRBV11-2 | ASSLQLAGGFETQY
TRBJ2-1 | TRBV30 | AWSPNNNEQF
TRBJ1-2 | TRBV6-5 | ASSPSPNYGYT
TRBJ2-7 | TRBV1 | TSSQGREGSSYEQY
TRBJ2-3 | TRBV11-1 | ASSLRQGAIDTQY
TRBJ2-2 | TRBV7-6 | ASSSAAGGYGELF